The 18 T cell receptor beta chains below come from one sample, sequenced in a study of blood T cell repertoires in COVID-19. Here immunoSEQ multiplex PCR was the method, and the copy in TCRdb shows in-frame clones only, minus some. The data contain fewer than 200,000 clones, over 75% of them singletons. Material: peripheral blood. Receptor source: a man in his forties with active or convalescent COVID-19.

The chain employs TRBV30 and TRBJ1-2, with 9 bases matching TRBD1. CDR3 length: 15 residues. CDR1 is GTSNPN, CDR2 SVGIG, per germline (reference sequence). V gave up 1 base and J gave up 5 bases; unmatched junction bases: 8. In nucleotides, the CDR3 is TGTGCCTGGAGTGCCCTAAAGGGACAGGGTTATGGCTACACCTTC. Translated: CAWSALKGQGYGYTF.

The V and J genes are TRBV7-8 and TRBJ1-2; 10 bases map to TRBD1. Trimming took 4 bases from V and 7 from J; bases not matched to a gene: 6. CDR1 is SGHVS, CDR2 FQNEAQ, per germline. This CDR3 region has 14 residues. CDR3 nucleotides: TGTGCCAGCAGCTCGTGGGACAGGGGCTTTGGCTACACCTTC. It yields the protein CASSSWDRGFGYTF.

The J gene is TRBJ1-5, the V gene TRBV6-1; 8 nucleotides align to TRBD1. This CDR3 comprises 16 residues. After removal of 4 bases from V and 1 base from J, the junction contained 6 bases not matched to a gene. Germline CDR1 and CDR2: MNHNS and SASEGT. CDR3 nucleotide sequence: TGTGCCAGCAGTGGCCCGGGACAGGTGAGCAATCAGCCCCAGCATTTT. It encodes CASSGPGQVSNQPQHF.

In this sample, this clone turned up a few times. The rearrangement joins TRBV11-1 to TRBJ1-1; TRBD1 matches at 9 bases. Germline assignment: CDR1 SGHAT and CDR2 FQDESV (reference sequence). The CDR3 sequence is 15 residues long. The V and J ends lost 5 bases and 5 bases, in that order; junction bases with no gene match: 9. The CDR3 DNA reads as TGTGCCAGCAGCCCGGGACAGGGTTCGGGAACTGAAGCTTTCTTT. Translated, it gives CASSPGQGSGTEAFF.

The CDR3 loop reads CASSRTGTGGSYNSPLHF. For the CDR3, the DNA is TGTGCCAGCAGTAGGACCGGGACAGGGGGTTCCTATAATTCACCCCTCCACTTT. This chain links TRBV6-2 or TRBV6-3 with TRBJ1-6; 11 bases fit TRBD1. Germline CDR1 MNHEY, CDR2 SVGEGT. The CDR3 is 18 amino acids. V trimming: 5 bases; J trimming: 1 base; junction bases outside the gene matches: 7.

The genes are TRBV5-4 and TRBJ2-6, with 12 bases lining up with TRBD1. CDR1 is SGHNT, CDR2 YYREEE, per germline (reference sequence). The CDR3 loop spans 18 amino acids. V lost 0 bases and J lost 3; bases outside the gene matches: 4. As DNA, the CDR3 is TGTGCCAGCAGCTTGGAGGGACAGGGGGCAGGTGGGGCCAACGTCCTGACTTTC. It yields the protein CASSLEGQGAGGANVLTF.

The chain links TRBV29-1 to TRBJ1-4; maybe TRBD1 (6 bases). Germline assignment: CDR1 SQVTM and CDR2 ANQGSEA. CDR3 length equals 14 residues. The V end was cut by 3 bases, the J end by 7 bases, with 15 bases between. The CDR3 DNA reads TGCAGCGTTGAGGTGGGGGGGCTGGGTGAAAAACTGTTTTTT. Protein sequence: CSVEVGGLGEKLFF. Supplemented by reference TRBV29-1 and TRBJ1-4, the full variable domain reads SAVISQKPSRDICQRGTSLTIQCQVDSQVTMMFWYRQQPGQSLTLIATANQGSEATYESGFVIDKFPISRPNLTFSTLTVSNMSPEDSSIYLCSVEVGGLGEKLFFGSGTQLSVL.

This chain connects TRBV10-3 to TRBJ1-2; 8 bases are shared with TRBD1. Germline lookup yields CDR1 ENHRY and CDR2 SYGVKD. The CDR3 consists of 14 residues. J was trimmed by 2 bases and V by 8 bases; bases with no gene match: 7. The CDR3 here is CAIGEGQANYGYTF. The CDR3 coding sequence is TGTGCCATCGGCGAGGGACAGGCAAACTATGGCTACACCTTC.

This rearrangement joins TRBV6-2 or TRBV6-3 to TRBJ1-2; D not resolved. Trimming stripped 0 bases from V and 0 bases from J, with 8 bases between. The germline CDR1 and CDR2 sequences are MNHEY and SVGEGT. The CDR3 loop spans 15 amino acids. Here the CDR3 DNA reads TGTGCCAGCAGTTACTCGAAGCTAGCTAACTATGGCTACACCTTC. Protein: CASSYSKLANYGYTF.

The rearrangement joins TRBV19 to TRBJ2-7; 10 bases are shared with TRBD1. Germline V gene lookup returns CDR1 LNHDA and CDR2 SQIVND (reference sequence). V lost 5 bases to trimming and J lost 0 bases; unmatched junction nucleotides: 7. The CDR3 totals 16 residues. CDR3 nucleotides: TGTGCCAGTAGTCCAGGGACAGGGGCGACCTCCTACGAGCAGTACTTC. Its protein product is CASSPGTGATSYEQYF.

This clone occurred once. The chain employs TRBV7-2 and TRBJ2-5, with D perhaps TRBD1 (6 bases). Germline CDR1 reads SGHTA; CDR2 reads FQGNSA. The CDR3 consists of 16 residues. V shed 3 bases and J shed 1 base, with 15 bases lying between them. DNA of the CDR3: TGTGCCAGCAGCTTGCCTCGAGGGGGTGGCCAAGAGACCCAGTACTTC. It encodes CASSLPRGGGQETQYF.

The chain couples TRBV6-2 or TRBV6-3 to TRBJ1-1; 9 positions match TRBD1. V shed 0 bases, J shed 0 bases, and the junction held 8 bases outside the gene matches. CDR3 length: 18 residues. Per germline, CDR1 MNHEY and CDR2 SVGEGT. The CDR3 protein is CASSYSLPGTGMNTEAFF. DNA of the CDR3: TGTGCCAGCAGTTACTCGCTCCCCGGGACAGGGATGAACACTGAAGCTTTCTTT.

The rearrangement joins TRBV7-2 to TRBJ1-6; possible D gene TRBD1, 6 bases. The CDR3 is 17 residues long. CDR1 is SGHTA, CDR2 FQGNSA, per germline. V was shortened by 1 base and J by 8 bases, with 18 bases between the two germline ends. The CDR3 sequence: CASSLDYGNRADSPLHF. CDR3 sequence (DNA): TGTGCCAGCAGCTTAGATTATGGAAACAGGGCCGATTCACCCCTCCACTTT.

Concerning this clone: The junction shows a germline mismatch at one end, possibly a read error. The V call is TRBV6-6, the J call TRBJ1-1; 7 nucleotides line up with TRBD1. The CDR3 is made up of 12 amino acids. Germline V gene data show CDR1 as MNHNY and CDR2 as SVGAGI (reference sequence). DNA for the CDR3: TGTGCCAGCAGCCCATCCGGGACAGACGAAACTTTT. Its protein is CASSPSGTDETF.

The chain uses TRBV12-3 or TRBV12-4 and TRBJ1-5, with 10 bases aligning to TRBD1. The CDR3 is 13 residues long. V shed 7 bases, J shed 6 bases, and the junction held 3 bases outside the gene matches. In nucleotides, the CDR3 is TGTGCCAGCACCGACAGGGGGCCTCAGCCCCAGCATTTT. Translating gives CASTDRGPQPQHF.

The CDR3 here is CASRDNLNTEAFF. CDR3 DNA sequence: TGCGCCAGCAGGGACAATCTGAACACTGAAGCTTTCTTT. This chain joins TRBV10-1 and TRBJ1-1, with D possibly matching TRBD1 (5 bases). CDR3 size: 13 residues. Trimming cost V 6 bases and J 0 bases, with 8 bases left between them. Germline CDR1 reads WNHNN; CDR2 reads SYGVQD (reference sequence).

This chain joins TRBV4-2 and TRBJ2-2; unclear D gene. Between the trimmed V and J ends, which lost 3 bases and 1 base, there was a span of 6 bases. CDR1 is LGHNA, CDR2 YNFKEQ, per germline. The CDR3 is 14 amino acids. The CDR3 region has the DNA TGTGCCAGCAGCCAGCCGGTGAACACCGGGGAGCTGTTTTTT. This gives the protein CASSQPVNTGELFF.

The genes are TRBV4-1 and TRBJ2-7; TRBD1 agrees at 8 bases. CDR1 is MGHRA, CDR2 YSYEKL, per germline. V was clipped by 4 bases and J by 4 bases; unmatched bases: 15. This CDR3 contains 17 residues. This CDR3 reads CASSPPRGQALGYEQYF. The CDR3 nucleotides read TGCGCCAGCAGCCCCCCGCGGGGACAGGCTTTAGGATACGAGCAGTACTTC.